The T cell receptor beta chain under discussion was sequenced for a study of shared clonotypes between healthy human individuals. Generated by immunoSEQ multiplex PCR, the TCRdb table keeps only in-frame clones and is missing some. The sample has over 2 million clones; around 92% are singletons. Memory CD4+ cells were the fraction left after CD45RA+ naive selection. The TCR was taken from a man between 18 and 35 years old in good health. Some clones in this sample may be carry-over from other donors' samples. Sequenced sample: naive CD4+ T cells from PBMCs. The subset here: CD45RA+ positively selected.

The CDR3 sequence is CASTSGAYNEQFF. CDR3 nucleotide sequence: TGTGCCAGCACAAGTGGGGCCTACAATGAGCAGTTCTTC. The chain recombines TRBV27 with TRBJ2-1, with no clear D. The CDR3 totals 13 residues. Per germline, CDR1 MNHEY and CDR2 SMNVEV (reference sequence). Trimming removed 7 bases at V and 2 bases at J, with 9 bases between.